These T cell receptor beta chains were read from a single sample in a study of shared clonotypes between healthy human individuals. Here immunoSEQ multiplex PCR was the method, and the copy in TCRdb shows in-frame clones only, minus some. The table lists about 700,000 clones, approximately 74% of them singletons. What was sequenced was memory CD4+ T cells sorted from blood. These receptors were obtained from a woman younger than 45 in good health. The CDR3 runs from the conserved cysteine through the conserved F or W. Each record gives: D gene, J gene, clone size, V gene, CDR3 DNA, CDR3 protein. D genes are given only for firm matches. Clone size appears in some rows only: once, few, many, or a class for an expanded clone.

TRBD2 TRBJ2-2 . TRBV15 TGTGCCACCAGCATACCGGGACTAGGGAACACCGGGGAGCTGTTTTTT CATSIPGLGNTGELFF
TRBD1 TRBJ2-7 . TRBV19 TGTGCCAGTAGTACGGGACAGGGCCGCTACGAGCAGTACTTC CASSTGQGRYEQYF
. TRBJ2-6 . TRBV2 TGTGCCAGCAGTGATTTAGGAGCTGGGGCCAACGTCCTGTCTTTC CASSDLGAGANVLSF
TRBD2 TRBJ2-7 . TRBV6-9 TGTGCCAGCAGTCACACCGGGACTAGCGGGATTTCTTCCGAGCAGTACTTC CASSHTGTSGISSEQYF
. TRBJ1-1 . TRBV7-9 TGTGCCAGCAGCTTAGTATCCGTTGAAGCTTTCTTT CASSLVSVEAFF
. TRBJ1-5 few TRBV11-2 TGTGCCAGCAGCTTGGAGGCCTTGACCAATCAGCCCCAGCATTTT CASSLEALTNQPQHF
TRBD1 TRBJ2-7 . TRBV11-2 TGTGCCAGCACCCATGTCGACAGGGCCTACGAGCAGTACTTC CASTHVDRAYEQYF
. TRBJ2-3 . TRBV5-1 TGCGCCAGCAGCTGGGGTTCTTTAGATACGCAGTATTTT CASSWGSLDTQYF
. TRBJ2-2 . TRBV4-1 TGCGCCAGCAGCCAAGTGGACCGAAACACCGGGGAGCTGTTTTTT CASSQVDRNTGELFF
. TRBJ2-1 . TRBV29-1 TGCAGCGTGTACAGGGTAATCGGTGAGCAGTTCTTC CSVYRVIGEQFF
. TRBJ1-4 . TRBV6-1 TGTGCCAGCAGGCAACAGGGAATCATTAATGAAAAACTGTTTTTT CASRQQGIINEKLFF
. TRBJ1-3 . TRBV30 TGTGCCTGGAGTGTACCTAAAAAAAGAAACACCATATATTTT CAWSVPKKRNTIYF
TRBD1 TRBJ1-5 . TRBV7-9 TGTGCCAGCAGCCGGGGACAGGGCCCTCAGCCCCAGCATTTT CASSRGQGPQPQHF
. TRBJ2-7 once TRBV4-1 TGCGCCAGCAGCCAATTTTCTAGCACAAACTCCTACGAGCAGTACTTC CASSQFSSTNSYEQYF
TRBD2 TRBJ2-2 . TRBV27 TGTGCCAGCAGTTTTCGACTAGCGGGGTCGAACACCGGGGAGCTGTTTTTT CASSFRLAGSNTGELFF
TRBD1 TRBJ1-2 . TRBV7-8 TGTGCCAGCAGCTTTCCGGACAGGCGAAATGGCTACACCTTC CASSFPDRRNGYTF
TRBD1 TRBJ2-2 . TRBV4-2 TGTGCCAGCAGCCAAGGAGGGGACAGCCTTTCCACCGGGGAGCTGTTTTTT CASSQGGDSLSTGELFF
TRBD1 TRBJ1-2 . TRBV18 TGTGCCAGCTCACCAGGGACAGATCTAACTAGTGTGACCTTC CASSPGTDLTSVTF
TRBD1 TRBJ2-1 . TRBV27 TGTGCCAGCAGCCTTACCGGGACAGGGGGGAAGAAGTTCTTC CASSLTGTGGKKFF
TRBD1 TRBJ2-5 . TRBV27 TGTGCCAGCAGTCCTACGGGACAGGTCATCCAAGAGACCCAGTACTTC CASSPTGQVIQETQYF
TRBD1 TRBJ1-5 . TRBV6-4 TGTGCCAGCAGCCCAGGGGGCTCGAAGCCCCAGCATTTT CASSPGGSKPQHF
. TRBJ1-5 . TRBV30 TGTGCCTGGAGTGCGACGACGGGGCGCAATCAGCCCCAGCATTTT CAWSATTGRNQPQHF
. TRBJ1-2 . TRBV6-1 TGTGCCTCCTCCGGGGGGGCGATTGAGGGCTACACCTTC CASSGGAIEGYTF
. TRBJ2-7 . TRBV6-5 TGTGCCAGCAGTTACTCGGTAATAGGGTCGGGGGAGCAGTACTTC CASSYSVIGSGEQYF
. TRBJ1-5 . TRBV19 TGTGCCAGTAGAGATGGGATCCATAGCAATCAGCCCCAGCATTTT CASRDGIHSNQPQHF
TRBD1 TRBJ2-7 . TRBV19 TGTGCCACCTCCCCAGGGGGCCTCTCCTACGAGCAGTACTTC CATSPGGLSYEQYF
TRBD1 TRBJ1-1 . TRBV4-1 TGCGCCAGCAGCCTGCCGGACAGGGACGAGGTTGAAGCTTTCTTT CASSLPDRDEVEAFF
TRBD2 TRBJ2-3 few TRBV6-5 TGTGCCAGCAAACTAGCGGGGACAGCCACAGATACGCAGTATTTT CASKLAGTATDTQYF
. TRBJ2-3 . TRBV5-5 TGTGCCAGCAGTTTAACTTCTAGCACAGATACGCAGTATTTT CASSLTSSTDTQYF
. TRBJ2-7 . TRBV7-9 TGTGCCAGCAGCTTAGCCGCCTACGAGCAGTACTTC CASSLAAYEQYF
. TRBJ2-2 . TRBV29-1 TGCAGCGCCCGGATCGACACCGGGGAGCTGTTTTTT CSARIDTGELFF
. TRBJ2-3 . TRBV7-6 TGTGCCAGCAGCCCTAAACTAGGTACAGAGGGCACAGATACGCAGTATTTT CASSPKLGTEGTDTQYF